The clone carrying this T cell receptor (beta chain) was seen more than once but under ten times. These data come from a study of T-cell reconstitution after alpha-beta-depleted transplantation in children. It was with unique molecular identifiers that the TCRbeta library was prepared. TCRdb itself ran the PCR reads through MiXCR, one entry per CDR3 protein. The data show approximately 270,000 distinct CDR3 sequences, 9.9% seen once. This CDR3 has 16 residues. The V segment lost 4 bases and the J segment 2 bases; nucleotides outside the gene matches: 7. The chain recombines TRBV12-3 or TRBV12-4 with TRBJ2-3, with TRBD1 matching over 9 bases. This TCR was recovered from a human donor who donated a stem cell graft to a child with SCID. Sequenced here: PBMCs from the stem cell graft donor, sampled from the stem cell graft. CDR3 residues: CASSSTQGAHTDTQYF. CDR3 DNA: TGTGCCAGCAGTTCGACACAGGGGGCGCACACAGATACGCAGTATTTT.